Below, 8 T cell receptor beta chains from the same sample are listed, as sequenced in a study of regulatory T cells in long-lasting Graves disease. TCR beta libraries were built with iRepertoire HTBI primers and Arm-PCR of CDR3 regions. MiXCR, applied by TCRdb to the multiplex PCR reads, yields one record per CDR3 protein. Seen here are about 620,000 distinct CDR3 sequences, about 15% observed once, and the top ten hold about 20%. Indicated time point: newly diagnosed GD, antithyroid drugs for less than 3 months. The TCR library was prepared using RNA isolated from PBMCs. These data also featured in a second study, about T cells in Graves' hyperthyroidism and ophthalmopathy.

The source material was peripheral blood mononuclear cells (PBMCs), sampled at new diagnosis, from a patient treated with antithyroid drugs. The receptors here all came from a woman between 25 and 40 years old with Graves disease.

This clonotype was seen many times. The V gene is TRBV2, the J gene TRBJ1-6, with D tentatively TRBD1 (6 bases). Trimming shortened V by 2 bases and J by 5 bases, and 10 bases separated the two germline ends. The CDR3 runs 15 residues. Looked up from germline, CDR1 is SNHLY and CDR2 is FYNNEI. The CDR3 DNA reads as TGTGCCAGCAGTGAAAGGCGGACAGATAATTCACCCCTCCACTTT. Encoded protein: CASSERRTDNSPLHF. The full variable domain, with the rest looked up from reference TRBV2 and TRBJ1-6, is EPEVTQTPSHQVTQMGQEVILRCVPISNHLYFYWYRQILGQKVEFLVSFYNNEISEKSEIFDDQFSVERPDGSNFTLKIRSTKLEDSAMYFCASSERRTDNSPLHFGNGTRLTVT.

In this sample, this clonotype turned up many times. The junction differs from germline at one of its ends, possibly a read error. The rearrangement uses TRBV11-3 and TRBJ2-5; 10 nucleotides align to TRBD2. CDR1 is SGHNT and CDR2 is YENEEA in the germline V gene. The CDR3 covers 12 residues. CDR3 nucleotides: TGTGCCAGCAGCCCGCAAGCGGGAGGGCATCACTTC. Protein product: CASSPQAGGHHF.

There are many counts of this clonotype. The chain combines TRBV12-3 or TRBV12-4 with TRBJ1-1; tentatively, D is TRBD1 (6 bases). V gave up 2 bases and J gave up 1 base, with 20 bases separating them. The CDR3 spans 18 residues. The CDR3 reads CASSLSWWTEAQNTEAFF. Written as DNA, the CDR3 is TGTGCCAGCAGTTTATCCTGGTGGACAGAGGCCCAGAACACTGAAGCTTTCTTT.

This clonotype was found a few times. The chain employs TRBV6-9 and TRBJ2-1, with 15 positions matching TRBD2. Germline CDR1 and CDR2: MNHGY and SVAAGI. CDR3 size: 19 residues. With V trimmed by 3 bases and J by 0 bases, 6 bases remained unmatched. The CDR3 spells CASSYDGLAGGSSYNEQFF. The CDR3 DNA follows: TGTGCCAGCAGTTACGACGGACTAGCGGGAGGGAGCTCCTACAATGAGCAGTTCTTC.

This clonotype came up many times. CDR3 sequence: CASSSSGNEQYF. The CDR3 region has the DNA TGTGCCAGCAGTTCTAGCGGGAACGAGCAGTACTTC. The V gene is TRBV28, the J gene TRBJ2-7; 9 bases line up with TRBD2. Germline trimming cut 4 bases from V and 5 bases from J; bases unmatched to any gene: 0. The CDR3 extends over 12 amino acids. CDR1 is MDHEN and CDR2 is SYDVKM in the germline V gene.

The chain is built from TRBV4-1 and TRBJ2-3, with 7 positions matching TRBD1. Germline loops: CDR1 MGHRA, CDR2 YSYEKL. J gave up 1 base and V 1 base, and 2 bases lay outside the gene matches. CDR3 length equals 15 residues. The CDR3 here is CASSQGQGGTDTQYF. The CDR3 region has the DNA TGCGCCAGCAGCCAAGGACAGGGAGGCACAGATACGCAGTATTTT.

The rearrangement links TRBV18 to TRBJ2-3; TRBD2 agrees at 11 bases. The germline V gene has CDR1 KGHSH and CDR2 LQKENI. The length of the CDR3 is 17 residues. The J segment lost 6 bases and the V segment lost 3 bases, leaving 11 bases of the junction unmatched. The CDR3 sequence: CASSPLLAGGVYDTQYF. The CDR3 nucleotides read TGTGCCAGCTCACCCCTTTTAGCGGGAGGGGTCTACGATACGCAGTATTTT.

This clonotype was observed at least ten times. This chain uses TRBV6-2 or TRBV6-3 with TRBJ2-3; D may be TRBD2 (6 bases). Germline V gene lookup returns CDR1 MNHEY and CDR2 SVGEGT. This CDR3 is 14 amino acids long. The V end was cut by 0 bases, the J end by 4 bases, with 8 bases between. The CDR3 here is CASSYSGGADTQYF. As DNA, the CDR3 is TGTGCCAGCAGTTACTCTGGAGGGGCAGATACGCAGTATTTT.